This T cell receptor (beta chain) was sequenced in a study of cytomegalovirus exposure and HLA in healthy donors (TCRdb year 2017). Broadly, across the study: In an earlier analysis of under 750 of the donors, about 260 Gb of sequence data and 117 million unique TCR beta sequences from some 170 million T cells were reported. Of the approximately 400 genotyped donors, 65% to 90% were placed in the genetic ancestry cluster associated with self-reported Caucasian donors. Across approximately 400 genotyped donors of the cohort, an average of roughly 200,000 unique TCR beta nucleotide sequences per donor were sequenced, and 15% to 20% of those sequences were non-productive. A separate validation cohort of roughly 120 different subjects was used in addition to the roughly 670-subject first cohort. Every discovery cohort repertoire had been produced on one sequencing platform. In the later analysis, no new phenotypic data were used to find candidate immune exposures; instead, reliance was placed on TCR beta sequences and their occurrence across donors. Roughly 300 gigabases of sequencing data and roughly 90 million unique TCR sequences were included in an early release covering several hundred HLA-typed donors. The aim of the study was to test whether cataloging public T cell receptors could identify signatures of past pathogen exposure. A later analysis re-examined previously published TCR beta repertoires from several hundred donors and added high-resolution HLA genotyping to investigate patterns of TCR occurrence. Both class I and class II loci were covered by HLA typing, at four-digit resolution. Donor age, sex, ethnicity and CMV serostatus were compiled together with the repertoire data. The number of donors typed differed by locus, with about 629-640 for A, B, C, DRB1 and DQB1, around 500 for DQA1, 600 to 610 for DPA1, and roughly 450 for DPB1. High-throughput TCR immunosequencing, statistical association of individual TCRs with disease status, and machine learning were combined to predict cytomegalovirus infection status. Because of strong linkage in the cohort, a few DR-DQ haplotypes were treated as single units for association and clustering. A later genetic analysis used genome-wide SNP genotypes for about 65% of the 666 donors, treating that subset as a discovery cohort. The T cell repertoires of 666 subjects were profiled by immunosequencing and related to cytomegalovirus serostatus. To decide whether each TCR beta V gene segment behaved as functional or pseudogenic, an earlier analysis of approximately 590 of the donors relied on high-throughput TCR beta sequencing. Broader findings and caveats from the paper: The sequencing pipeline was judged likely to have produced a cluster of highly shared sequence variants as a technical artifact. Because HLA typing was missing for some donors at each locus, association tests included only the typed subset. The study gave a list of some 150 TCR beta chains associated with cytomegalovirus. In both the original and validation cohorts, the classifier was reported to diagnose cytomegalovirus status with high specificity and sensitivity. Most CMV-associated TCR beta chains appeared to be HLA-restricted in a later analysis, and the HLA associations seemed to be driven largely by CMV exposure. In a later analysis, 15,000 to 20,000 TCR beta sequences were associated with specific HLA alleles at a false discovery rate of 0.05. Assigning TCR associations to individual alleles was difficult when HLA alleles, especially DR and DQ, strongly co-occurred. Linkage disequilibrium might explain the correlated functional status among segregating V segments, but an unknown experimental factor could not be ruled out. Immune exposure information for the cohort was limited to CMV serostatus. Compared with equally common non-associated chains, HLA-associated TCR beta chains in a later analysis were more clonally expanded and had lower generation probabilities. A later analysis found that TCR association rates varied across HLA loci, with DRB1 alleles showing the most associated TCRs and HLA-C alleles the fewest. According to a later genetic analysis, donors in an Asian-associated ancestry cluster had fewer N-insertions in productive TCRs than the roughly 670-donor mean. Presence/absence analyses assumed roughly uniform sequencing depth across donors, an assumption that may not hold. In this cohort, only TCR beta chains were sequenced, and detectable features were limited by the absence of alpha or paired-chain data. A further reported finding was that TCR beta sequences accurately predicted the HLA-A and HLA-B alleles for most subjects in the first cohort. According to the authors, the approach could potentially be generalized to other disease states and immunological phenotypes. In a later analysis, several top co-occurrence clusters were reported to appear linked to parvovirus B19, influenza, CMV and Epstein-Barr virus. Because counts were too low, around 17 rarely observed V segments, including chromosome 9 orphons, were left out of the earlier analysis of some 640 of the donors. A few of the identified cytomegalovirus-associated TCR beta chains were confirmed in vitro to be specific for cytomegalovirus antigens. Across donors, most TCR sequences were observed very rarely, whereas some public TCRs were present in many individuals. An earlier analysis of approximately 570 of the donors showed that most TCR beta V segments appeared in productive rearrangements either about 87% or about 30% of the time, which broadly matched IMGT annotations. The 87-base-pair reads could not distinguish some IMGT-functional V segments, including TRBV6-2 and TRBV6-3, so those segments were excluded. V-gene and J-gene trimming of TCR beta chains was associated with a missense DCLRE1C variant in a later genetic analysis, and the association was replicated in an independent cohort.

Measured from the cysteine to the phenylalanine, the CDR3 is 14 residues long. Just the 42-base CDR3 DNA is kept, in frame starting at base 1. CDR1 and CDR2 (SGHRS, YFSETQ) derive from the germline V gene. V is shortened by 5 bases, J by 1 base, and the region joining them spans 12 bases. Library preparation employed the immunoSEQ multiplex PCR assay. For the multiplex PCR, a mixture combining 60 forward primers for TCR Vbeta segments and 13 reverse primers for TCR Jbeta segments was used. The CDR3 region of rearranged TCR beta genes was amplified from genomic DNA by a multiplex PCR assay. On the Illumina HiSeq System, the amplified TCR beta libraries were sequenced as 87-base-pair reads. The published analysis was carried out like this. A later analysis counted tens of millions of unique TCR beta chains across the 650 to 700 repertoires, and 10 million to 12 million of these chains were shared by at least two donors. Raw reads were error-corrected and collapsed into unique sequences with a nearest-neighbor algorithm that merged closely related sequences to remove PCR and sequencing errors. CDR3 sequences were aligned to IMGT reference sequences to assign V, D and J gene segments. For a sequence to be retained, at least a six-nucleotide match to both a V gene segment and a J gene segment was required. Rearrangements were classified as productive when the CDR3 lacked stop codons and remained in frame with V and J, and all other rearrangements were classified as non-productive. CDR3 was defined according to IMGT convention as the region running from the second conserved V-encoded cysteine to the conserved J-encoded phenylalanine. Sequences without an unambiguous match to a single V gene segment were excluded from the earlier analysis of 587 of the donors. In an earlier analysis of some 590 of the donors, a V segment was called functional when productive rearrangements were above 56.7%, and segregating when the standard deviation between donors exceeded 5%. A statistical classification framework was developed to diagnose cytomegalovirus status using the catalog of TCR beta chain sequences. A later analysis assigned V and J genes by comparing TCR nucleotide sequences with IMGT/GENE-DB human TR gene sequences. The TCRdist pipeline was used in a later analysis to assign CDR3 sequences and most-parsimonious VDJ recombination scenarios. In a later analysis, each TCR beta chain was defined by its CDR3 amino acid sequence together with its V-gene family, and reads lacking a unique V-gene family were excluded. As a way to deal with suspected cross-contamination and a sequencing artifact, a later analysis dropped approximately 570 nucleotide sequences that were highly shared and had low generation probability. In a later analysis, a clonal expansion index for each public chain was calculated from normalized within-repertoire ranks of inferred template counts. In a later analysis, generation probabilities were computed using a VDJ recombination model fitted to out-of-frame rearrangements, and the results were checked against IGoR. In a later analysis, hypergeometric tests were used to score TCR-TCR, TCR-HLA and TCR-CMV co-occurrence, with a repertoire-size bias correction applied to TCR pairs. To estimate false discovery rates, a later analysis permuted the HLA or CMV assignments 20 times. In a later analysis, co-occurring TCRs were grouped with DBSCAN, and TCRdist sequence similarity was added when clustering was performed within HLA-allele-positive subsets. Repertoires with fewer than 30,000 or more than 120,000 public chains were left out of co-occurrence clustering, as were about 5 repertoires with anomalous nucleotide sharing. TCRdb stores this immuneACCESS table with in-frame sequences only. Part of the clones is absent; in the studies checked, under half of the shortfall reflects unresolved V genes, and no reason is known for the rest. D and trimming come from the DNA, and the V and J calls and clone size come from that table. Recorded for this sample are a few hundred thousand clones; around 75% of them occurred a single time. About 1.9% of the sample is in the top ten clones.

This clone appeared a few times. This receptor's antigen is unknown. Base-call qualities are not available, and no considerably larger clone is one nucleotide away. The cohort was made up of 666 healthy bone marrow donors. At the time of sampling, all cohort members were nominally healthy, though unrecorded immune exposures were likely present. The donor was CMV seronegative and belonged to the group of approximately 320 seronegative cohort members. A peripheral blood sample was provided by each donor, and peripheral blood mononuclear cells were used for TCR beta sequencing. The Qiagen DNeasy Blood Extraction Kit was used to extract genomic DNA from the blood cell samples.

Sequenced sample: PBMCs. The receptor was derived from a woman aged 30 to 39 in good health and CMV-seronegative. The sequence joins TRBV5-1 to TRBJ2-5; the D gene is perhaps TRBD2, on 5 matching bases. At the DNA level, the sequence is TGCGCCAGCAGGGACGGGGTAGTCCAAGAGACCCAGTACTTC. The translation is CASRDGVVQETQYF.